Following are 2 T cell receptor beta chains from one sample sequenced in a study of shared clonotypes between healthy human individuals. Clones were read by immunoSEQ multiplex PCR, and TCRdb kept only the in-frame ones, dropping some. The sample holds around 2,000,000 clones, over 85% seen once. The specimen was naive CD4+ T cells sorted from blood. Subset given: CD45RA+ positively selected. The source is a young man in good health.

The gene calls are TRBV28 and TRBJ2-5; 7 positions agree with TRBD1. Germline V gene sequence: CDR1 MDHEN, CDR2 SYDVKM. The CDR3 is made up of 16 amino acids. V was pared by 3 bases and J by 1 base, with 8 bases of the junction left unmatched. The CDR3 bases are TGTGCCAGCAGTTTGAGGGGCAGGGGGACCCAAGAGACCCAGTACTTC. This encodes CASSLRGRGTQETQYF.

The chain links TRBV7-9 to TRBJ2-5, with D tentatively TRBD2 (5 bases). The CDR3 is 14 residues long. CDR1 and CDR2 (germline): SEHNR, FQNEAQ (reference sequence). The ends were cut back, 3 bases at V and 4 bases at J, with 12 bases in the middle. The CDR3 here is CASSFFGVGETQYF. CDR3 coding DNA: TGTGCCAGCAGCTTTTTCGGGGTTGGAGAGACCCAGTACTTC. Looking up the rest from reference TRBV7-9 and TRBJ2-5 gives the full variable domain: DTGVSQNPRHKITKRGQNVTFRCDPISEHNRLYWYRQTLGQGPEFLTYFQNEAQLEKSRLLSDRFSAERPKGSFSTLEIQRTEQGDSAMYLCASSFFGVGETQYFGPGTRLLVL.